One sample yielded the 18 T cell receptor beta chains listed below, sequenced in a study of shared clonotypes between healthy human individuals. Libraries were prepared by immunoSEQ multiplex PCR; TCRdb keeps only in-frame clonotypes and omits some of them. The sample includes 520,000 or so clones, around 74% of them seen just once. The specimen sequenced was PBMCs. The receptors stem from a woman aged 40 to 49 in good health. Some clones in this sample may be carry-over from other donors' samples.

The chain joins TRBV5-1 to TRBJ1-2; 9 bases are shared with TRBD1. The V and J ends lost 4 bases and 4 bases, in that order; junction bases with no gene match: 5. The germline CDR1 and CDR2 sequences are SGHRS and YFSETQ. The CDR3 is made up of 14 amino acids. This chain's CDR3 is CASSPGQGPYGYTF. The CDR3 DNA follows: TGCGCCAGCAGCCCGGGACAGGGACCCTATGGCTACACCTTC.

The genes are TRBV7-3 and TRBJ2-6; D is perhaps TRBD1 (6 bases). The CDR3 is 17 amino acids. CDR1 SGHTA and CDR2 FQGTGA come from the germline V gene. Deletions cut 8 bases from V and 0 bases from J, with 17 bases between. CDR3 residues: CASGTQGITSGANVLTF. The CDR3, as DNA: TGTGCCAGCGGCACACAGGGAATCACCTCTGGGGCCAACGTCCTGACTTTC.

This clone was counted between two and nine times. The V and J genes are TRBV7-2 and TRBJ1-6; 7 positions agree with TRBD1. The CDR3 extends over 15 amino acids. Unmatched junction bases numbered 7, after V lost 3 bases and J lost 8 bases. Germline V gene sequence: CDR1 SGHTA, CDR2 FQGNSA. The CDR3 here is CASSLQGGTDSPLHF. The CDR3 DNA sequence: TGTGCCAGCAGCTTGCAGGGGGGTACAGATTCACCCCTCCACTTT.

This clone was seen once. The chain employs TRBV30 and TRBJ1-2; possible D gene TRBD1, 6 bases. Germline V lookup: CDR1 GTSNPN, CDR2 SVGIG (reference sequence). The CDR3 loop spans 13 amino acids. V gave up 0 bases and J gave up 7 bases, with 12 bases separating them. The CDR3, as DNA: TGTGCCTGGAGTGTTGCGGGGGGCGGTGGCTACACCTTC. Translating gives CAWSVAGGGGYTF.

The CDR3 bases are TGTGCCAGCAGCTTAGCCCGATGGGCTAGCGGATACAATGAGCAGTTCTTC. Translating gives CASSLARWASGYNEQFF. This chain connects TRBV7-9 to TRBJ2-1; 7 bases map to TRBD2. The trim removed 0 bases at V and 4 bases at J, leaving 9 bases unmatched. CDR3 length: 17 residues. Germline assignment: CDR1 SEHNR and CDR2 FQNEAQ (reference sequence).

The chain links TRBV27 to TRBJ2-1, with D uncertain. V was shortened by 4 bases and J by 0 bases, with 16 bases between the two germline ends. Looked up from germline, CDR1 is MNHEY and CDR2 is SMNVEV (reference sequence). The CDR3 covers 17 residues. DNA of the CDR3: TGTGCCAGCAGTTATGTGCGCCCTATAAGCTCCTACAATGAGCAGTTCTTC. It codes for CASSYVRPISSYNEQFF.

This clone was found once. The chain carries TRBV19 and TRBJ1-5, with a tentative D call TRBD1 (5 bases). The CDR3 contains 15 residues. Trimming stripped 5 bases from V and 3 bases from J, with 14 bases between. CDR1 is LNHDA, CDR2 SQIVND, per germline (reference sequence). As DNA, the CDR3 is TGTGCCAGTAGTCTCCAGGCAGGGACCAATCAGCCCCAGCATTTT. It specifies CASSLQAGTNQPQHF. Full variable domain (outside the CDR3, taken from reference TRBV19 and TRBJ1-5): DGGITQSPKYLFRKEGQNVTLSCEQNLNHDAMYWYRQDPGQGLRLIYYSQIVNDFQKGDIAEGYSVSREKKESFPLTVTSAQKNPTAFYLCASSLQAGTNQPQHFGDGTRLSIL.

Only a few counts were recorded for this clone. CDR3: CASSLGSRSMILEKLFF. The CDR3, as DNA: TGTGCCAGCAGCCTTGGCAGCCGATCAATGATATTAGAAAAACTGTTTTTT. This chain links TRBV4-2 with TRBJ1-4; D is uncertain. The CDR3 is 17 amino acids. The V gene's germline CDR1 is LGHNA and CDR2 YNFKEQ. The germline V and J ends were trimmed by 4 bases and 8 bases, with 23 bases remaining between them.

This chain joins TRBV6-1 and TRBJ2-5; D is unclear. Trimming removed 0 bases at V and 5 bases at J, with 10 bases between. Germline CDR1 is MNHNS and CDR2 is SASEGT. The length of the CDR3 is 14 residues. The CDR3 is CASSEAAMVETQYF. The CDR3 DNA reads TGTGCCAGCAGTGAAGCGGCAATGGTTGAGACCCAGTACTTC.

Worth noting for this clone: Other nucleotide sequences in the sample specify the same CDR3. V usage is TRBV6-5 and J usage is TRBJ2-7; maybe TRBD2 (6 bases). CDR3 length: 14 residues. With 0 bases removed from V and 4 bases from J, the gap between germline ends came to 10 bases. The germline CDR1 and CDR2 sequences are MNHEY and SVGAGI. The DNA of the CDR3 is TGTGCCAGCAGTTACTCCGCGGGAACTTACGAGCAGTACTTC. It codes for CASSYSAGTYEQYF.

The CDR3 protein is CASSTSVNTEAFF. The DNA of the CDR3 is TGTGCCAGCAGCACCAGTGTGAACACTGAAGCTTTCTTT. The rearrangement joins TRBV7-3 to TRBJ1-1; no clear D. This CDR3 is 13 amino acids long. CDR1 SGHTA and CDR2 FQGTGA come from the germline V gene. V was cut by 5 bases and J by 0 bases, with 7 bases left in between.

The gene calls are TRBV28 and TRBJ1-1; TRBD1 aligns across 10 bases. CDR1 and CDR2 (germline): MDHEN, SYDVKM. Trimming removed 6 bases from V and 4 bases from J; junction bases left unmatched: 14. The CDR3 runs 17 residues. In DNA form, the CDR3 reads TGTGCCAGCAGGACTTCGGGGGGTCGGGACAGGGGCACTGAAGCTTTCTTT. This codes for CASRTSGGRDRGTEAFF.

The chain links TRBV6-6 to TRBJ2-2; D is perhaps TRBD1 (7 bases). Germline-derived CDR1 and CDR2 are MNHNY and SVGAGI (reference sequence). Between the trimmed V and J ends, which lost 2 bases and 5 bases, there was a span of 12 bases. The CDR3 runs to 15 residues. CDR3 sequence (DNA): TGTGCCAGCAGTTACGCGGGGACAGTAACCGGGGAGCTGTTTTTT. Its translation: CASSYAGTVTGELFF.

CDR3: CASSEYPAETNEKLFF. DNA for the CDR3: TGTGCCAGCAGTGAATATCCCGCGGAAACTAATGAAAAACTGTTTTTT. This rearrangement joins TRBV25-1 to TRBJ1-4; no firm D call. The CDR3 is 16 residues long. Germline V gene data show CDR1 as MGHDK and CDR2 as SYGVNS. V lost 0 bases to trimming and J lost 1 base, with 9 bases between them.

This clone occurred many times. CDR3 loop: CASSLTPSGIYNEQFF. CDR3 nucleotide sequence: TGTGCCAGCAGCTTAACCCCTAGCGGGATCTACAATGAGCAGTTCTTC. This rearrangement joins TRBV7-3 to TRBJ2-1; 9 nucleotides line up with TRBD2. Germline CDR1 reads SGHTA; CDR2 reads FQGTGA. The CDR3 is 16 residues long. J gave up 3 bases and V 0 bases, and 3 bases lay outside the gene matches. Filled out from reference TRBV7-3 and TRBJ2-1, the complete variable domain reads GAGVSQTPSNKVTEKGKYVELRCDPISGHTALYWYRQSLGQGPEFLIYFQGTGAADDSGLPNDRFFAVRPEGSVSTLKIQRTERGDSAVYLCASSLTPSGIYNEQFFGPGTRLTVL.

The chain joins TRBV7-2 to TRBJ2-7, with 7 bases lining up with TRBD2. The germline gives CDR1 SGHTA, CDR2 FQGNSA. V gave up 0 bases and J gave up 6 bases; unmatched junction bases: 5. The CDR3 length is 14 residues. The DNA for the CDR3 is TGTGCCAGCAGCTTAGCTCGGGAGGAGGTCGAGCAGTACTTC. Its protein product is CASSLAREEVEQYF.

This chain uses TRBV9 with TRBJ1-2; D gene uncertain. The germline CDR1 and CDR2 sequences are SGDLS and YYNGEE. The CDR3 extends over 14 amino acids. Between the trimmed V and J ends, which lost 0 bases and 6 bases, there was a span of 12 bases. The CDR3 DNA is TGTGCCAGCAGCGTAGGGGTCGGAGGCGATGGCTACACCTTC. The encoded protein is CASSVGVGGDGYTF.

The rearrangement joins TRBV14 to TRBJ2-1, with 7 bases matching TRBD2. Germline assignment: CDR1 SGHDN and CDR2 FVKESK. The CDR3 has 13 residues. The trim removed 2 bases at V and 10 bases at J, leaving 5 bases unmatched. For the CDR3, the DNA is TGTGCCAGCAGCCAAAGACTAGCCTGGGAGCAGTTCTTC. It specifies CASSQRLAWEQFF.